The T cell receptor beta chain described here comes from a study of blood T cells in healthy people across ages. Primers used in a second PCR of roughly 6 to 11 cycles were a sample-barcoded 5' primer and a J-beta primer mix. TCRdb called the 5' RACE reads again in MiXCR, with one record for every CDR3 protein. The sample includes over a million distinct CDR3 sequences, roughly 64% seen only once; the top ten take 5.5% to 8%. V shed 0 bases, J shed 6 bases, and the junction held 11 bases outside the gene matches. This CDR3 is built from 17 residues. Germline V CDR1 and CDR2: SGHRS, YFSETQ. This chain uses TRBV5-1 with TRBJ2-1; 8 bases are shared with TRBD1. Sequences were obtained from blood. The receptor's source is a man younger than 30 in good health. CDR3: CASSLALGTGRGNEQFF. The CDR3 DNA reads TGCGCCAGCAGCTTGGCGCTAGGGACAGGCAGGGGCAATGAGCAGTTCTTC.